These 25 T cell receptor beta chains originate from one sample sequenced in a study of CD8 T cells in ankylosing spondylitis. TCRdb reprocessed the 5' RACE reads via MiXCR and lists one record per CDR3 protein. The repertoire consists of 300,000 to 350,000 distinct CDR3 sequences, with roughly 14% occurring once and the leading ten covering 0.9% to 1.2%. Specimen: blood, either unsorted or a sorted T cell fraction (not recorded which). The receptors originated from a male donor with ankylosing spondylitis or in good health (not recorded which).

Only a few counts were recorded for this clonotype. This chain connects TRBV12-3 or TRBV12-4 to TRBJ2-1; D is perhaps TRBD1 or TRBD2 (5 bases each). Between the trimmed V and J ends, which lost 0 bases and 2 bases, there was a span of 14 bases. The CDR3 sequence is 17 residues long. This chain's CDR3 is CASSLAGSGRTYNEQFF. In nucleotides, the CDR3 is TGTGCCAGCAGTTTAGCCGGGTCGGGACGGACCTACAATGAGCAGTTCTTC.

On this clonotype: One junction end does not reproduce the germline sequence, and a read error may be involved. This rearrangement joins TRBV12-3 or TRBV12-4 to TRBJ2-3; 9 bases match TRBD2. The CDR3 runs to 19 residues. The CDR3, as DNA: TGTGCCAGCTGTTTGGGTAGCGGGAGACATAGCCCTAGCACAGATACGCAGTATTTT. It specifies CASCLGSGRHSPSTDTQYF.

CDR3 sequence: CASSEAQRGSGYTF. In nucleotides, the CDR3 is TGTGCCAGCAGTGAAGCGCAACGAGGGAGTGGCTACACCTTC. This chain connects TRBV6-1 to TRBJ1-2; D unresolved. Trimming took off 0 bases at V and 7 bases at J, with 12 bases between the two ends. The germline V gene encodes CDR1 MNHNS and CDR2 SASEGT. The CDR3 consists of 14 residues.

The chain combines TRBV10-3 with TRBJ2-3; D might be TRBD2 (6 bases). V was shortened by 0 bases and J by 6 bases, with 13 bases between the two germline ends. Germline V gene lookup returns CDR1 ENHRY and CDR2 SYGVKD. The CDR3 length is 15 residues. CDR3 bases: TGTGCCATCAGTGAGTCCCGACTAGTGGGGGATACGCAGTATTTT. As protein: CAISESRLVGDTQYF.

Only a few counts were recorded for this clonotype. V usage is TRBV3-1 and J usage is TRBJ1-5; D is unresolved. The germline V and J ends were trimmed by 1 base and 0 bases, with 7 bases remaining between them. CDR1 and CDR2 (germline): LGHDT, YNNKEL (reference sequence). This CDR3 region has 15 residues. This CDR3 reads CASSQVADSNQPQHF. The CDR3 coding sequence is TGTGCCAGCAGCCAAGTCGCGGATAGCAATCAGCCCCAGCATTTT. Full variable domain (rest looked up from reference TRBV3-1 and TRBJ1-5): DTAVSQTPKYLVTQMGNDKSIKCEQNLGHDTMYWYKQDSKKFLKIMFSYNNKELIINETVPNRFSPKSPDKAHLNLHINSLELGDSAVYFCASSQVADSNQPQHFGDGTRLSIL.

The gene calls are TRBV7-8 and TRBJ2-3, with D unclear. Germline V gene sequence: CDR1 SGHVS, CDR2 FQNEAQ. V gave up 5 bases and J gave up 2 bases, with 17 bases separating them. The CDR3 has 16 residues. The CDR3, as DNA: TGTGCCAGCAGCCCAAAGGCGGATCTACTCACAGATACGCAGTATTTT. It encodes CASSPKADLLTDTQYF.

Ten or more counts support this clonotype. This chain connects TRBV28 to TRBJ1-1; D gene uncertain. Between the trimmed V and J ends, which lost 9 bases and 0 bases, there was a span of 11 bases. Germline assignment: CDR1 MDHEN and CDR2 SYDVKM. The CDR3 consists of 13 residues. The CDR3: CASSETMNTEAFF. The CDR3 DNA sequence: TGTGCCAGTTCGGAGACTATGAACACTGAAGCTTTCTTT. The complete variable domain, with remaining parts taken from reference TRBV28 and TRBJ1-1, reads DVKVTQSSRYLVKRTGEKVFLECVQDMDHENMFWYRQDPGLGLRLIYFSYDVKMKEKGDIPEGYSVSREKKERFSLILESASTNQTSMYLCASSETMNTEAFFGQGTRLTVV.

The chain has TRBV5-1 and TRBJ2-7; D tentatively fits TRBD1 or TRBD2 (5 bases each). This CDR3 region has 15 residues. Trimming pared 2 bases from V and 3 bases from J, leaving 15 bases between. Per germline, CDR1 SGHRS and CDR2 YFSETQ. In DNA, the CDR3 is TGCGCCAGCAGCTTTGCCGGGACGGCAGACTACGAGCAGTACTTC. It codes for CASSFAGTADYEQYF.

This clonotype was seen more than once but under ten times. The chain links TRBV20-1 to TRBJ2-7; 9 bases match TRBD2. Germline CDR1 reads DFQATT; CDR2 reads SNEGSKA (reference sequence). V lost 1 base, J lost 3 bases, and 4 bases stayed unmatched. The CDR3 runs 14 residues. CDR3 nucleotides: TGCAGTGCTAGAGTTCCTAGCGGGAACTACGAGCAGTACTTC. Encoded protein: CSARVPSGNYEQYF.

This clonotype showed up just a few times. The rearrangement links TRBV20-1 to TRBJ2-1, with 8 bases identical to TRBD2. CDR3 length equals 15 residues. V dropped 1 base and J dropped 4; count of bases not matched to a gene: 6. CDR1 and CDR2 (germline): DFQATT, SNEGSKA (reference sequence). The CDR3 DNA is TGCAGTGCTAGAGTTCCCAGCGGGGGTTACAATGAGCAGTTCTTC. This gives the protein CSARVPSGGYNEQFF.

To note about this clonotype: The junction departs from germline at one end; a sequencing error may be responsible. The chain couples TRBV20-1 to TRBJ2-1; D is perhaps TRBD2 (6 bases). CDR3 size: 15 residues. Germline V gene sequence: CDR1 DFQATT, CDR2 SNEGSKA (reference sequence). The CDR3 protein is CCARETGGTYNEQFF. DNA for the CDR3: TGCTGTGCTAGAGAAACTGGGGGGACTTACAATGAGCAGTTCTTC.

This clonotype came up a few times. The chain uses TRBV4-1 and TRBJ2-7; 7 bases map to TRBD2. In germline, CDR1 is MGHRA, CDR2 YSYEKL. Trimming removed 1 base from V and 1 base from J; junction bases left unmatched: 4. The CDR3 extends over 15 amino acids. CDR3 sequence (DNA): TGCGCCAGCAGCCAAGGAAATAGCGGGTCCTACGAGCAGTACTTC. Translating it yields CASSQGNSGSYEQYF.

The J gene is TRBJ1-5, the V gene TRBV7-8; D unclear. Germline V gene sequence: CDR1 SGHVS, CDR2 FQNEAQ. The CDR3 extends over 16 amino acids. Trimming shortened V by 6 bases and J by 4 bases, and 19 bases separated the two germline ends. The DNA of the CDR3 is TGTGCCAGCAGTCATTACTTCGGGAACTCAAATCAGCCCCAGCATTTT. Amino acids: CASSHYFGNSNQPQHF.

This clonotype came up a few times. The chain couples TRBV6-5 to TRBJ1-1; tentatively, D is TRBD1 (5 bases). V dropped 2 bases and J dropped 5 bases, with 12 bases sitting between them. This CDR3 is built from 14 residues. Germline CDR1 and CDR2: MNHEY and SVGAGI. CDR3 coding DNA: TGTGCCAGCAGTTACGTCGGGGGAGGGACTGAAGCTTTCTTT. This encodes CASSYVGGGTEAFF.

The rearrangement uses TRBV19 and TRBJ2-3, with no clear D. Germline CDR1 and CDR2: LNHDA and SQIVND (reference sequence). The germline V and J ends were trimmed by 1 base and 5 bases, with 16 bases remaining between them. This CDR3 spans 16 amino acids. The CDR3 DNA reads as TGTGCCAGTAGTATAGGGAGACTTCGGAGTGGAGATACGCAGTATTTT. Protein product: CASSIGRLRSGDTQYF.

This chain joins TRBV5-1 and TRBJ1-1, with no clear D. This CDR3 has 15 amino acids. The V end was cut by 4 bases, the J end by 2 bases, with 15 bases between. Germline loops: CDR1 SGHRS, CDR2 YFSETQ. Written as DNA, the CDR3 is TGCGCCAGCAGCCTCTCCCCGACAAGCAACACTGAAGCTTTCTTT. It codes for CASSLSPTSNTEAFF.

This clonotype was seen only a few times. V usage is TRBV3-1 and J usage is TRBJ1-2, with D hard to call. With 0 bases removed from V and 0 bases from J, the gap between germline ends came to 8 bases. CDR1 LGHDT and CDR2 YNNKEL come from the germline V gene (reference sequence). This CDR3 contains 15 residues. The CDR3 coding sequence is TGTGCCAGCAGCCAAGAGGTGGCAGCTAACTATGGCTACACCTTC. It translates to CASSQEVAANYGYTF.

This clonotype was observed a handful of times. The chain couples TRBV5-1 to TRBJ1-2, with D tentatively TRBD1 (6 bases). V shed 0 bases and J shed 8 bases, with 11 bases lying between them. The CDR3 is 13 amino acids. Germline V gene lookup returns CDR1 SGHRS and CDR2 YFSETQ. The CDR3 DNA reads TGCGCCAGCAGCTTGGAATTGGGACAAGGCTACACCTTC. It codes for CASSLELGQGYTF.

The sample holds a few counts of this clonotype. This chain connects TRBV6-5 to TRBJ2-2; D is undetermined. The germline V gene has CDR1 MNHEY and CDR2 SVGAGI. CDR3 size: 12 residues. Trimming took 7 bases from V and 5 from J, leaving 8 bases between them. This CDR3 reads CASTKQTGELFF. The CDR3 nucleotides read TGTGCCAGCACCAAACAAACCGGGGAGCTGTTTTTT.

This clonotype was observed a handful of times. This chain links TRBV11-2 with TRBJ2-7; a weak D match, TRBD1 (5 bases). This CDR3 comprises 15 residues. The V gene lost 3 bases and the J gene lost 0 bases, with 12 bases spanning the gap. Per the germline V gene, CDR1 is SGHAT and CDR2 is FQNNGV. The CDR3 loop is CASSFGQKSSYEQYF. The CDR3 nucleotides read TGTGCCAGCAGCTTTGGACAAAAGAGCTCCTACGAGCAGTACTTC.

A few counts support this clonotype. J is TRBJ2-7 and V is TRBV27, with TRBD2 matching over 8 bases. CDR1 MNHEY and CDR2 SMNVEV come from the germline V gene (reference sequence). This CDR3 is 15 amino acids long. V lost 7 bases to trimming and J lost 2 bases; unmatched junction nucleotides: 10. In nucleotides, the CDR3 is TGTGCCAGCACTTCTCTAGCGGGCCCCCCCTACGAGCAGTACTTC. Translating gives CASTSLAGPPYEQYF.

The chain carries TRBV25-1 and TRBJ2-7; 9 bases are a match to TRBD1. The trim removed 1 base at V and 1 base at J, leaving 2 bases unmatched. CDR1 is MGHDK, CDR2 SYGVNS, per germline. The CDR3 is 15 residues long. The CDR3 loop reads CASSESGTGSYEQYF. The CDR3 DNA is TGTGCCAGCAGTGAATCAGGGACAGGGTCCTACGAGCAGTACTTC.

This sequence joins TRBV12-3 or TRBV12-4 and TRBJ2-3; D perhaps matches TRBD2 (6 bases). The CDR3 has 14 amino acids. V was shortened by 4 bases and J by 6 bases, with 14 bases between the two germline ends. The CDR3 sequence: CASSSPGLLDTQYF. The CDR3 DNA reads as TGTGCCAGCAGTTCCCCGGGACTCTTGGATACGCAGTATTTT.

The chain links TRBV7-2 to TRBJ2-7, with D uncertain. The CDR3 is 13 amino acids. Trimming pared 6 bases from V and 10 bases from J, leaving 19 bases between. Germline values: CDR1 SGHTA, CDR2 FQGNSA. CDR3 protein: CASSGFPPATQYF. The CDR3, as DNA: TGTGCCAGCAGTGGTTTCCCCCCGGCCACCCAGTACTTC.

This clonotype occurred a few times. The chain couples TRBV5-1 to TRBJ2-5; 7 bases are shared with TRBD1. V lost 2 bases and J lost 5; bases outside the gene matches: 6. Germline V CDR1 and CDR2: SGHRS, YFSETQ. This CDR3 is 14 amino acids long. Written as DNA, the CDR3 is TGCGCCAGCAGCTTACGAGGGGGCGGGGAGACCCAGTACTTC. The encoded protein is CASSLRGGGETQYF. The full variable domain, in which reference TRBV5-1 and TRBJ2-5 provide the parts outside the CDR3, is KAGVTQTPRYLIKTRGQQVTLSCSPISGHRSVSWYQQTPGQGLQFLFEYFSETQRNKGNFPGRFSGRQFSNSRSEMNVSTLELGDSALYLCASSLRGGGETQYFGPGTRLLVL.